Shown below are 18 T cell receptor beta chains from a single sample sequenced in a study of T cell repertoires in cytomegalovirus infection. One entry per CDR3 protein, called by TCRdb with MiXCR from the reads. Of roughly 230,000 distinct CDR3 sequences in the sample, over 20% are singletons; the top ten hold roughly 18%. Sample: CD8+ T cells from PBMCs. These receptors all come from a human donor in good health (CMV status not recorded). Some clones in this sample may be carry-over from other donors' samples.

This clonotype was seen ten or more times. The chain links TRBV28 to TRBJ1-1; the D gene is possibly TRBD1 (5 bases). CDR1 and CDR2 (germline): MDHEN, SYDVKM. The CDR3 length is 14 residues. Trimming cost V 3 bases and J 5 bases, with 13 bases left between them. The CDR3 nucleotides are TGTGCCAGCAGTTTGAGAGGTCGGGGGACTGAAGCTTTCTTT. Its protein product is CASSLRGRGTEAFF.

This clonotype has ten or more counts. Here the CDR3 reads CASSSTEDEAFF. The CDR3 region has the DNA TGTGCCAGCAGTAGCACAGAGGATGAAGCTTTCTTT. This chain connects TRBV28 to TRBJ1-1, with unresolved D. Germline V gene sequence: CDR1 MDHEN, CDR2 SYDVKM. There are 12 residues in the CDR3. The V end was cut by 5 bases, the J end by 7 bases, with 11 bases between.

In this sample, this clonotype turned up many times. The V gene is TRBV7-2, the J gene TRBJ1-1, with 9 bases that match TRBD1. The CDR3 is 17 residues long. Germline trimming cut 5 bases from V and 6 bases from J; bases unmatched to any gene: 16. CDR1 is SGHTA, CDR2 FQGNSA, per germline. CDR3 DNA: TGTGCCAGCAGCCTAGAGCCTCCGGGACAGGGTTTTCCTGAAGCTTTCTTT. Protein sequence: CASSLEPPGQGFPEAFF.

In its sample, this clonotype was seen a few times. This chain joins TRBV10-3 and TRBJ2-7; TRBD2 matches at 11 bases. The CDR3 runs 13 residues. Germline-derived CDR1 and CDR2 are ENHRY and SYGVKD. V gave up 8 bases and J gave up 8 bases; unmatched junction bases: 8. CDR3 sequence reads: CAISPGTSGKQYF. CDR3 in DNA: TGTGCCATCTCCCCCGGGACTAGCGGTAAGCAGTACTTC.

This clonotype was counted a few times. The V and J genes are TRBV5-4 and TRBJ2-7; tentatively, D is TRBD2 (7 bases). The CDR3 runs 14 residues. The germline V and J ends were trimmed by 1 base and 6 bases, with 14 bases remaining between them. The V gene's germline CDR1 is SGHNT and CDR2 YYREEE (reference sequence). The CDR3 sequence: CASSLSAGAGEQYF. In nucleotides, the CDR3 is TGTGCCAGCAGCTTGTCGGCGGGGGCAGGCGAGCAGTACTTC.

This clonotype was recorded many times. V gene TRBV7-9 combines with J gene TRBJ2-3; D may be TRBD1 (6 bases). CDR3 length equals 14 residues. CDR1 is SEHNR, CDR2 FQNEAQ, per germline (reference sequence). Trimming pared 5 bases from V and 1 base from J, leaving 10 bases between. DNA of the CDR3: TGTGCCAGCAGCCCACGACAGGGCACAGATACGCAGTATTTT. Protein product: CASSPRQGTDTQYF.

The chain links TRBV29-1 to TRBJ1-2, with 11 bases aligning to TRBD1. Germline CDR1 SQVTM, CDR2 ANQGSEA. Trimming took 4 bases from V and 5 from J; bases not matched to a gene: 15. The CDR3 extends over 17 amino acids. CDR3 loop: CSVVMFGTGGLPYGYTF. The CDR3 DNA reads TGCAGCGTTGTGATGTTTGGGACAGGGGGGCTTCCGTATGGCTACACCTTC.

The rearrangement joins TRBV6-6 to TRBJ1-4; D gene ambiguous. The CDR3 is made up of 15 amino acids. Germline V lookup: CDR1 MNHNY, CDR2 SVGAGI (reference sequence). V was cut by 8 bases and J by 8 bases, with 21 bases left in between. This chain's CDR3 is CASFFPGILDEKLFF. The CDR3 DNA is TGTGCCAGCTTCTTCCCGGGGATTCTCGACGAAAAACTGTTTTTT.

The V call is TRBV2, the J call TRBJ2-5; D remains unclear. The CDR3 spans 10 residues. Deletions cut 3 bases from V and 5 bases from J, with 1 base between. The germline gives CDR1 SNHLY, CDR2 FYNNEI. The CDR3 DNA follows: TGTGCCAGCAGTGATGAGACCCAGTACTTC. It is translated as CASSDETQYF.

This clonotype has just a few counts. The chain links TRBV6-2 or TRBV6-3 to TRBJ1-1; D is undetermined. This CDR3 has 13 residues. Germline CDR1 is MNHEY and CDR2 is SVGEGT. Trimming removed 2 bases from V and 4 bases from J, with 8 bases in between. CDR3 region: CASSYGPLTEAFF. DNA of the CDR3: TGTGCCAGCAGTTACGGACCCCTCACTGAAGCTTTCTTT.

The chain employs TRBV28 and TRBJ2-7; D gene ambiguous. The germline V gene encodes CDR1 MDHEN and CDR2 SYDVKM. V was trimmed by 7 bases and J by 6 bases, leaving 16 bases between them. The CDR3 loop spans 13 amino acids. As DNA, the CDR3 is TGTGCCAGCACCCCGGTCGGGTCCATCGAGCAGTACTTC. Its translation is CASTPVGSIEQYF.

The table lists this clonotype with a few counts. The J gene is TRBJ1-1, the V gene TRBV5-5; 10 bases fit TRBD1. J gave up 6 bases and V 2 bases, and 10 bases lay outside the gene matches. This CDR3 region has 16 residues. Germline-derived CDR1 and CDR2 are SGHKS and YYEKEE (reference sequence). The CDR3 region is CASSLNWDRGLSEAFF. CDR3 nucleotides: TGTGCCAGCAGCTTAAATTGGGACAGGGGTTTATCTGAAGCTTTCTTT. The entire variable domain, with the rest obtained from reference TRBV5-5 and TRBJ1-1, is as follows: DAGVTQSPTHLIKTRGQQVTLRCSPISGHKSVSWYQQVLGQGPQFIFQYYEKEERGRGNFPDRFSARQFPNYSSELNVNALLLGDSALYLCASSLNWDRGLSEAFFGQGTRLTVV.

V is TRBV12-3 or TRBV12-4 and J is TRBJ2-3; 7 bases align to TRBD1. The V and J ends lost 6 bases and 6 bases, in that order; junction bases with no gene match: 6. The CDR3 contains 13 residues. CDR3 amino acids: CASSYRGLDTQYF. CDR3 bases: TGTGCCAGCAGCTACAGGGGTCTGGATACGCAGTATTTT.

This clonotype was seen ten or more times. This chain connects TRBV7-2 to TRBJ2-1; 14 nucleotides agree with TRBD2. Germline trimming cut 5 bases from V and 0 bases from J; bases unmatched to any gene: 12. CDR1 is SGHTA, CDR2 FQGNSA, per germline. CDR3 length equals 20 residues. The CDR3 region is CASSQWGLAGDSYSYNEQFF. The DNA for the CDR3 is TGTGCCAGCAGCCAGTGGGGACTAGCGGGGGACTCTTACTCCTACAATGAGCAGTTCTTC. The full variable domain, with the rest looked up from reference TRBV7-2 and TRBJ2-1, is GAGVSQSPSNKVTEKGKDVELRCDPISGHTALYWYRQSLGQGLEFLIYFQGNSAPDKSGLPSDRFSAERTGGSVSTLTIQRTQQEDSAVYLCASSQWGLAGDSYSYNEQFFGPGTRLTVL.

The CDR3: CASSSRAPQETQYF. Here the CDR3 DNA reads TGTGCCAGCAGCTCCAGGGCCCCACAAGAGACCCAGTACTTC. The gene calls are TRBV7-6 and TRBJ2-5, with D perhaps TRBD1 (5 bases). V gave up 4 bases and J gave up 2 bases, with 11 bases separating them. CDR3 length: 14 residues. Germline-derived CDR1 and CDR2 are SGHVS and FNYEAQ. The full variable domain, with the rest looked up from reference TRBV7-6 and TRBJ2-5, is GAGVSQSPRYKVTKRGQDVALRCDPISGHVSLYWYRQALGQGPEFLTYFNYEAQQDKSGLPNDRFSAERPEGSISTLTIQRTEQRDSAMYRCASSSRAPQETQYFGPGTRLLVL.

This clonotype was counted only a few times. V gene TRBV12-3 or TRBV12-4 combines with J gene TRBJ2-3; 7 bases are a match to TRBD1. The CDR3 contains 15 residues. J lost 3 bases, V lost 6 bases, and 9 bases had no gene match. This chain's CDR3 is CASSNTGAVTDTQYF. CDR3 DNA: TGTGCCAGCAGCAATACAGGGGCAGTAACAGATACGCAGTATTTT.

This clonotype was found a few times. The chain employs TRBV28 and TRBJ2-7; no clear D gene. CDR1 and CDR2 from the germline V gene are MDHEN and SYDVKM. The ends were cut back, 6 bases at V and 1 base at J, with 22 bases in the middle. CDR3 length: 17 amino acids. The CDR3 coding sequence is TGTGCCAGCAGCCTTGGCCCCAGGACGGAATATTCCTACGAGCAGTACTTC. This gives the protein CASSLGPRTEYSYEQYF.

This clonotype was seen many times. The chain uses TRBV23-1 and TRBJ1-1; TRBD1 might be the D (6 bases). TRBV23-1 is an ORF; its function is uncertain. This CDR3 is 16 amino acids long. V lost 4 bases to trimming and J lost 4 bases, with 19 bases between them. The CDR3, as DNA: TGCGCCAGCAGTCGGGGACCGGGACATCATTTCACTGAAGCTTTCTTT. Its protein product is CASSRGPGHHFTEAFF.